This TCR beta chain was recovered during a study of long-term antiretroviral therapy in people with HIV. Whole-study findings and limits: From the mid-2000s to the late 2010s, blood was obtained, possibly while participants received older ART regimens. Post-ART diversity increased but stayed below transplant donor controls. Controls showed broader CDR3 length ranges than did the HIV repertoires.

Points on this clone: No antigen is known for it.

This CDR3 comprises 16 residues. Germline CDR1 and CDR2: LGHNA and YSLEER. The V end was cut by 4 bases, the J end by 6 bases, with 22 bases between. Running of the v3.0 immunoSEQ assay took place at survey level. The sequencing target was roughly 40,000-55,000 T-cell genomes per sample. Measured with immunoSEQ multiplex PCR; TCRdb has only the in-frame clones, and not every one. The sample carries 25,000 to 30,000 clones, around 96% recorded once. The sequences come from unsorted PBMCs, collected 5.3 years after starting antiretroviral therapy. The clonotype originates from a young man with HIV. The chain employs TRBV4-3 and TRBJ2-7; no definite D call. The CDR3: CASSPSWAALLFEQYF. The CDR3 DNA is TGCGCCAGCAGCCCCTCCTGGGCGGCCCTCCTTTTCGAGCAGTACTTC.